This TCR beta chain was captured in a study of response to subunit inactivated influenza vaccine. Each CDR3 protein is one row after TCRdb ran MiXCR on the RT-PCR reads. This repertoire shows approximately 310,000 distinct CDR3 sequences, roughly 22% found once; its top ten account for roughly a tenth. A note on this clonotype: The junction and the germline gene differ at one end; a read error may be behind it.

This CDR3 contains 16 residues. Germline CDR1 is SGHNT and CDR2 is YENEEA. The receptor was derived from a man aged 45 to 75 who received an inactivated influenza vaccine. Sequencing used PBMCs from blood, obtained about 20 months after vaccination. V and J are TRBV11-3 and TRBJ2-1; D gene uncertain. The CDR3 region is CASSLRTSLSHNEQFF. CDR3 sequence (DNA): TGTGCCAGCAGCTTACGGACCAGCCTCTCCCACAATGAGCAGTTCTTC.